These 23 T cell receptor beta chains share one sample of origin, sequenced in a study of monozygotic twins with inflammatory bowel disease. TCRdb re-called the 5' RACE reads, yielding one record per CDR3 amino acid sequence without DNA. This sample's table reports 95,000 to 110,000 distinct CDR3 sequences. The sequencing sample was made of blood. Source of these receptors: a human donor with ulcerative colitis or Crohn's disease, or a healthy co-twin of an affected twin (not recorded which).

V usage is TRBV20-1 and J usage is TRBJ2-7; with no DNA, the TCRdb D assignment of TRBD2 cannot be verified. Germline V gives CDR1 DFQATT, CDR2 SNEGSKA (reference sequence). The length of the CDR3 is 15 residues. CDR3 sequence: CSARQGLAGVYEQYF.

J is TRBJ2-3 and V is TRBV9; TCRdb calls TRBD2, which cannot be checked without DNA. CDR3 length: 15 amino acids. From germline, CDR1 is SGDLS and CDR2 YYNGEE. The CDR3 loop reads CASAREGRSTDTQYF.

The CDR3 here is CASSPVATSGRMGYNEQFF. This chain links TRBV18 with TRBJ2-1; TCRdb picks TRBD2, but there is no DNA to check that call. The germline gives CDR1 KGHSH, CDR2 LQKENI. The CDR3 is 19 residues long.

J is TRBJ2-1 and V is TRBV7-2; TCRdb's D call of TRBD1 is untestable without DNA. From germline, CDR1 is SGHTA and CDR2 FQGNSA. This CDR3 is built from 16 residues. The CDR3 sequence is CASSPDRAKNYGEQFF.

V is TRBV28 and J is TRBJ2-7; TCRdb outputs TRBD1, but without DNA this stays unchecked. Germline values: CDR1 MDHEN, CDR2 SYDVKM. CDR3 length equals 14 residues. The CDR3 protein is CASSFGDRGNEQYF.

The chain couples TRBV28 to TRBJ2-6; absent DNA, TCRdb's TRBD2 call cannot be checked. The CDR3 runs 19 residues. Germline-derived CDR1 and CDR2 are MDHEN and SYDVKM. The CDR3 is CASSPLSGAGFSGANVLTF.

CDR3 sequence: CASKRGQNNQPQHF. This chain links TRBV6-6 with TRBJ1-5; TCRdb gives TRBD1 as the D gene, but with no DNA this cannot be confirmed. CDR1 is MNHNY, CDR2 SVGAGI, per germline (reference sequence). CDR3 length: 14 residues.

The J gene is TRBJ2-1, the V gene TRBV30. Germline CDR1 is GTSNPN and CDR2 is SVGIG (reference sequence). The CDR3 runs 11 residues. CDR3 in amino acids: CAWSLVGEQFF.

The chain joins TRBV19 to TRBJ1-1; TCRdb's assignment of TRBD1 cannot be checked, as there is no DNA. Germline V gene lookup returns CDR1 LNHDA and CDR2 SQIVND (reference sequence). The CDR3 covers 15 residues. CDR3 amino acids: CASAPGVRGVPEAFF.

This chain joins TRBV4-2 and TRBJ2-2; the TRBD2 assignment by TCRdb is unverifiable without DNA. The CDR3 loop spans 15 amino acids. Germline values: CDR1 LGHNA, CDR2 YNFKEQ. This CDR3 reads CASSRENLNTGELFF.

V usage is TRBV4-2 and J usage is TRBJ2-2; lacking DNA, the TRBD1 call made by TCRdb goes unchecked. Germline V gives CDR1 LGHNA, CDR2 YNFKEQ. The length of the CDR3 is 16 residues. The CDR3 protein is CASSQEVTGYTGELFF.

This chain's CDR3 is CASSRTGGVGGTGELFF. The V call is TRBV6-4, the J call TRBJ2-2; TCRdb's D gene call, TRBD1, goes unchecked for lack of DNA. Germline lookup yields CDR1 MRHNA and CDR2 SNTAGT. This CDR3 comprises 17 residues.

The CDR3 spells CASSIVGGRNTEAFF. This chain joins TRBV19 and TRBJ1-1; TCRdb outputs TRBD1, but without DNA this stays unchecked. Germline CDR1 is LNHDA and CDR2 is SQIVND (reference sequence). The CDR3 is made up of 15 amino acids.

The genes are TRBV28 and TRBJ2-1; lacking DNA, the TRBD2 call made by TCRdb goes unchecked. This CDR3 contains 17 residues. Germline CDR1 is MDHEN and CDR2 is SYDVKM. The CDR3 loop is CASSPPAGSAAYNEQFF. The full variable domain, rest sourced from reference TRBV28 and TRBJ2-1, is DVKVTQSSRYLVKRTGEKVFLECVQDMDHENMFWYRQDPGLGLRLIYFSYDVKMKEKGDIPEGYSVSREKKERFSLILESASTNQTSMYLCASSPPAGSAAYNEQFFGPGTRLTVL.

The genes are TRBV18 and TRBJ2-4; the TCRdb D gene call, TRBD1, has no DNA to confirm it. This CDR3 is 12 amino acids long. CDR1 and CDR2 from the germline V gene are KGHSH and LQKENI. The CDR3 region is CASSPQGNIQYF.

V gene TRBV12-3 or TRBV12-4 combines with J gene TRBJ2-2. The CDR3 length is 15 residues. CDR3: CASSLGRRLTGELFF.

CDR3 sequence: CASSQGNEGGYTF. The chain combines TRBV4-3 with TRBJ1-2. This CDR3 region has 13 residues. The germline gives CDR1 LGHNA, CDR2 YSLEER.

V usage is TRBV12-3 or TRBV12-4 and J usage is TRBJ1-2; the D call from TCRdb, TRBD1, cannot be confirmed without DNA. The CDR3 runs to 15 residues. The CDR3 reads CASRPGTGLGGGYTF.

The rearrangement uses TRBV13 and TRBJ2-5; without DNA, the TCRdb call of TRBD1 cannot be checked. The germline CDR1 and CDR2 sequences are PRHDT and FYEKMQ (reference sequence). The CDR3 contains 16 residues. The CDR3 sequence: CASSSISGTGVETQYF.

The V gene is TRBV5-1, the J gene TRBJ1-2. CDR1 SGHRS and CDR2 YFSETQ come from the germline V gene. The CDR3 covers 13 residues. CDR3 sequence: CASSPLDGLGYTF.

The V gene is TRBV20-1, the J gene TRBJ2-2; there is no DNA to check the TCRdb D call of TRBD1. CDR1 DFQATT and CDR2 SNEGSKA come from the germline V gene (reference sequence). This CDR3 is built from 16 residues. The CDR3 spells CSARLQGRISTGELFF.

The chain has TRBV19 and TRBJ1-5. The CDR3 runs to 13 residues. Germline CDR1 LNHDA, CDR2 SQIVND (reference sequence). The CDR3 sequence is CASGRNSNQPQHF.

The chain carries TRBV7-6 and TRBJ2-5; TCRdb's D call of TRBD2 is untestable without DNA. The CDR3 is 14 residues long. Germline V gives CDR1 SGHVS, CDR2 FNYEAQ. The CDR3 reads CASSSLGTSGSQYF.